Following are 22 T cell receptor beta chains from one sample sequenced in a study of blood T cell repertoires in COVID-19. Profiled with immunoSEQ multiplex PCR; TCRdb holds only in-frame clones, not every one. The sample carries 200,000 to 250,000 clones, 75% to 85% recorded once. The material sequenced was PBMCs or T cells enriched from blood (not recorded which). These receptors all stem from a woman aged 40-49 years with acute COVID-19.

There are a few counts of this clone. This sequence joins TRBV4-3 and TRBJ1-4, with D maybe TRBD1 (5 bases). The CDR3 spans 14 residues. CDR1 and CDR2 from the germline V gene are LGHNA and YSLEER. V lost 3 bases and J 7 bases, leaving 12 bases between the germline ends. CDR3 coding DNA: TGCGCCAGCAGCCAGGAGGGGAGAGGTGAAAAACTGTTTTTT. Its protein product is CASSQEGRGEKLFF.

The gene calls are TRBV10-2 and TRBJ2-1; 9 bases match TRBD1. The germline V gene encodes CDR1 WSHSY and CDR2 SAAADI. The CDR3 consists of 14 residues. Trimming took 6 bases from V and 6 from J; bases not matched to a gene: 6. The CDR3 DNA is TGCGCCAGCAGATGGACAGGGGATGGCAATGAGCAGTTCTTC. This sequence encodes CASRWTGDGNEQFF.

The rearrangement joins TRBV29-1 to TRBJ2-3, with 7 bases that match TRBD2. This CDR3 comprises 13 residues. Germline V gene data show CDR1 as SQVTM and CDR2 as ANQGSEA. V shed 2 bases and J 5 bases; nucleotides not matched to a gene: 4. This CDR3 is CSVELAGVDTQYF. In DNA, the CDR3 is TGCAGCGTTGAACTCGCGGGAGTAGATACGCAGTATTTT.

The V call is TRBV5-1, the J call TRBJ2-7, with TRBD1 as a possible D gene (6 bases). The CDR3 sequence is 14 residues long. Germline V lookup: CDR1 SGHRS, CDR2 YFSETQ. V dropped 2 bases and J dropped 3 bases, with 12 bases sitting between them. CDR3 DNA: TGCGCCAGCAGCTTATGGACAGCCGACTACGAGCAGTACTTC. It is translated as CASSLWTADYEQYF.

V and J are TRBV10-3 and TRBJ1-1, with D maybe TRBD1 (6 bases). The germline gives CDR1 ENHRY, CDR2 SYGVKD. Trimming removed 6 bases at V and 1 base at J, with 12 bases between. The CDR3 totals 14 residues. In DNA form, the CDR3 reads TGTGCCATCAGCCACGGACAGAAGAACACTGAAGCTTTCTTT. This encodes CAISHGQKNTEAFF.

The count of this clone is one. The chain recombines TRBV9 with TRBJ2-6; the match to TRBD1 covers 7 bases. The CDR3 is 18 amino acids. Germline V gives CDR1 SGDLS, CDR2 YYNGEE. V gave up 3 bases and J gave up 0 bases; unmatched junction bases: 9. CDR3 sequence reads: CASSERDRRVSGANVLTF. DNA of the CDR3: TGTGCCAGCAGCGAGAGGGACAGACGAGTCTCTGGGGCCAACGTCCTGACTTTC. The full variable domain, rest sourced from reference TRBV9 and TRBJ2-6, is DSGVTQTPKHLITATGQRVTLRCSPRSGDLSVYWYQQSLDQGLQFLIQYYNGEERAKGNILERFSAQQFPDLHSELNLSSLELGDSALYFCASSERDRRVSGANVLTFGAGSRLTVL.

The chain links TRBV11-2 to TRBJ1-2, with a tentative D call TRBD1 (6 bases). The ends were cut back, 4 bases at V and 4 bases at J, with 10 bases in the middle. Germline lookup yields CDR1 SGHAT and CDR2 FQNNGV. The CDR3 extends over 13 amino acids. The CDR3 loop is CASSSTGTYGYTF. CDR3 DNA: TGTGCCAGCAGCTCCACAGGGACCTATGGCTACACCTTC.

This chain uses TRBV6-6 with TRBJ2-6; no reliable D call. Trimming shortened V by 5 bases and J by 0 bases, and 14 bases separated the two germline ends. CDR1 and CDR2 (germline): MNHNY, SVGAGI (reference sequence). The CDR3 runs to 17 residues. CDR3 DNA sequence: TGTGCCAGCAGTCTCTTGACTGGTGGCTCTGGGGCCAACGTCCTGACTTTC. It translates to CASSLLTGGSGANVLTF.

The chain carries TRBV24-1 and TRBJ1-5, with 7 bases that match TRBD1. The CDR3 covers 14 residues. Per the germline V gene, CDR1 is KGHDR and CDR2 is SFDVKD. V lost 9 bases, J lost 2 bases, and 6 bases stayed unmatched. CDR3 sequence: CATGKDRGNQPQHF. The CDR3 coding sequence is TGTGCCACCGGGAAAGACAGGGGCAATCAGCCCCAGCATTTT.

The rearrangement uses TRBV28 and TRBJ1-5, with 8 bases lining up with TRBD1. Trimming removed 6 bases from V and 7 bases from J; junction bases left unmatched: 8. The CDR3 consists of 14 residues. Germline V gene lookup returns CDR1 MDHEN and CDR2 SYDVKM. CDR3 residues: CASSPTGGTQPQHF. The DNA of the CDR3 is TGTGCCAGCAGCCCTACAGGGGGAACCCAGCCCCAGCATTTT.

This chain joins TRBV19 and TRBJ1-4; D is possibly TRBD1 (5 bases). This CDR3 spans 17 amino acids. Trimming pared 5 bases from V and 3 bases from J, leaving 19 bases between. Looked up from germline, CDR1 is LNHDA and CDR2 is SQIVND (reference sequence). The CDR3 reads CASSSSQRGRPNEKLFF. The CDR3 nucleotides read TGTGCCAGTAGTTCCTCTCAAAGGGGTAGGCCTAATGAAAAACTGTTTTTT.

This chain connects TRBV11-2 to TRBJ2-7, with 10 bases fitting TRBD2. Looked up from germline, CDR1 is SGHAT and CDR2 is FQNNGV. The CDR3 runs to 14 residues. The ends lost 5 bases at V and 5 bases at J; junction bases unmatched: 6. CDR3 coding DNA: TGTGCCAGCAGCCAAAGCGGGGGGGCCAACGAGCAGTACTTC. Its protein is CASSQSGGANEQYF.

This clone was seen more than once but under ten times. V usage is TRBV9 and J usage is TRBJ1-6, with 7 positions matching TRBD1. Germline lookup yields CDR1 SGDLS and CDR2 YYNGEE. Trimming removed 4 bases from V and 9 bases from J; junction bases left unmatched: 7. The CDR3 covers 14 residues. In DNA form, the CDR3 reads TGTGCCAGCAGCAAAACAGGGGACGGTTCACCCCTCCACTTT. Its translation: CASSKTGDGSPLHF.

This clone occurred once. The chain links TRBV11-2 to TRBJ2-5; tentative D call: TRBD2 (6 bases). This CDR3 spans 13 amino acids. Germline-derived CDR1 and CDR2 are SGHAT and FQNNGV. V was trimmed by 1 base and J by 7 bases, leaving 10 bases between them. The CDR3 nucleotides read TGTGCCAGCAGCTTAGGGTTGGGGGGGACCCAGTACTTC. This translates into CASSLGLGGTQYF.

The chain combines TRBV5-4 with TRBJ2-1; 8 positions agree with TRBD2. This CDR3 is built from 15 residues. With 4 bases clipped from V and 5 bases from J, the junction kept 8 bases outside the gene matches. Germline CDR1 SGHNT, CDR2 YYREEE (reference sequence). DNA for the CDR3: TGTGCCAGCAGCATTCGACTAGCGCCTAACAATGAGCAGTTCTTC. Translating it yields CASSIRLAPNNEQFF.

The chain carries TRBV7-3 and TRBJ2-3, with 8 bases matching TRBD1. V trimming: 3 bases; J trimming: 3 bases; junction bases outside the gene matches: 5. Germline CDR1 and CDR2: SGHTA and FQGTGA. CDR3 size: 15 residues. The CDR3 sequence is CASSFTDRATDTQYF. The DNA for the CDR3 is TGTGCCAGCAGCTTTACGGACAGGGCGACAGATACGCAGTATTTT.

This clone was detected once. One end of the junction does not line up with germline, which may come from a read error. The rearrangement uses TRBV18 and TRBJ1-2; tentatively, D is TRBD1 (5 bases). CDR3 size: 14 residues. Germline CDR1 KGHSH, CDR2 LQKENI. The CDR3 region is CASSAPGGLYGYTF. CDR3 DNA sequence: TGTGCCAGCTCAGCACCCGGGGGTCTCTATGGCTACACCTTC.

The chain recombines TRBV9 with TRBJ2-7; 10 positions agree with TRBD1. This CDR3 has 14 amino acids. The junction had 5 bases not matched to a gene; V was cut back by 3 bases and J by 5 bases. Germline V gene sequence: CDR1 SGDLS, CDR2 YYNGEE. The CDR3 DNA follows: TGTGCCAGCAGCGCTAGGGACAGGGGCCACGAGCAGTACTTC. Its translation: CASSARDRGHEQYF.

V and J are TRBV4-2 and TRBJ1-2; TRBD1 might be the D (5 bases). CDR1 is LGHNA, CDR2 YNFKEQ, per germline. CDR3 size: 18 residues. V gave up 1 base and J gave up 5 bases, with 23 bases separating them. CDR3 sequence (DNA): TGTGCCAGCAGCCAAGGGGGTCTCGGGCAACAAGCAGGGTATGGCTACACCTTC. It encodes CASSQGGLGQQAGYGYTF.

The V gene is TRBV20-1, the J gene TRBJ2-3; D gene ambiguous. Looked up from germline, CDR1 is DFQATT and CDR2 is SNEGSKA (reference sequence). This CDR3 has 11 residues. V gave up 5 bases and J gave up 5 bases, with 8 bases separating them. The CDR3 protein is CSAVLLDTQYF. CDR3 sequence (DNA): TGCAGTGCTGTACTCTTAGATACGCAGTATTTT.

This chain links TRBV19 with TRBJ1-1; possible D gene TRBD1, 5 bases. The CDR3 contains 14 residues. V dropped 7 bases and J dropped 5 bases, with 17 bases sitting between them. Germline CDR1 is LNHDA and CDR2 is SQIVND (reference sequence). CDR3 residues: CASTHSRGGTEAFF. In DNA, the CDR3 is TGTGCCAGTACCCACTCTAGGGGTGGGACTGAAGCTTTCTTT.

This clone has only one observation. This rearrangement joins TRBV10-3 to TRBJ2-1, with 7 bases matching TRBD2. The CDR3 has 14 residues. V shed 6 bases and J 4 bases; nucleotides not matched to a gene: 6. Germline assignment: CDR1 ENHRY and CDR2 SYGVKD. CDR3: CAIRREGSYNEQFF. In DNA, the CDR3 is TGTGCCATCAGGAGGGAGGGTTCATACAATGAGCAGTTCTTC.